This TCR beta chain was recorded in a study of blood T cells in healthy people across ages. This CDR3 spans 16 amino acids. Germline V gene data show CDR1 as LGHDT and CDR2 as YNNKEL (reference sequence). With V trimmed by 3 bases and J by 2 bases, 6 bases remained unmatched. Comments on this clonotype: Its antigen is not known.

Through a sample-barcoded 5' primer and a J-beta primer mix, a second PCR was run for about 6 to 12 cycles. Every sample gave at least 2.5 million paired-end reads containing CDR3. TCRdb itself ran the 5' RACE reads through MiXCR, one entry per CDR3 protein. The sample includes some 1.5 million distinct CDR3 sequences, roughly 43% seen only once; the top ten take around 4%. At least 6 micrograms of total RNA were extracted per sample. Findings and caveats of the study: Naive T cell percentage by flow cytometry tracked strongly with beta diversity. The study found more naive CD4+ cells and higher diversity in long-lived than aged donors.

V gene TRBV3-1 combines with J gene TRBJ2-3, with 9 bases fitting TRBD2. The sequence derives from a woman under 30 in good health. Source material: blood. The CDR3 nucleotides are TGTGCCAGCAGCCAGAAAGCGGGGGGCCCCACAGATACGCAGTATTTT. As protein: CASSQKAGGPTDTQYF.